The sequence of this T cell receptor beta chain was determined in a study of beta chain features in type 1 diabetes. This clone was found a few times. Its antigen is not known. Study conclusions and caveats: Shortening of TCRB CDR3s, moderate but significant, appeared in all four CD4+ subsets of Type 1 diabetes patients.

The V gene's germline CDR1 is KGHSH and CDR2 LQKENI. The V and J ends lost 6 bases and 4 bases respectively, with 12 bases between them. The CDR3 length is 13 residues. The isolated RNA, all of it, was reverse transcribed, so expressed TCRB transcripts were what got sequenced. Method: immunoSEQ multiplex PCR; TCRdb's copy keeps in-frame clones and lacks some. The table records under 850,000 clones, around 15% of them present only once. Material: naive CD4+ T cells from blood. The chain carries TRBV18 and TRBJ1-1, with D possibly being TRBD1 (5 bases). The clonotype was recovered from a man aged 18 to 30 with type 1 diabetes. CDR3 bases: TGTGCCAGCTCTGGGGGGTACCGCACTGAAGCTTTCTTT. Its translation: CASSGGYRTEAFF. Supplemented by reference TRBV18 and TRBJ1-1, the full variable domain reads NAGVMQNPRHLVRRRGQEARLRCSPMKGHSHVYWYRQLPEEGLKFMVYLQKENIIDESGMPKERFSAEFPKEGPSILRIQQVVRGDSAAYFCASSGGYRTEAFFGQGTRLTVV.